Following are 9 T cell receptor beta chains from one sample sequenced in a study of regulatory T cells in long-lasting Graves disease. Time point reported: newly diagnosed GD, antithyroid drugs for less than 3 months. Construction of the TCR library relied on RNA isolated from PBMCs. iRepertoire HTBI primers and Arm-PCR of CDR3 regions built TCR beta libraries. Via MiXCR, TCRdb re-called the multiplex PCR reads, giving one row per CDR3 protein. The repertoire holds 580,000 or so distinct CDR3 sequences, with 16% as singletons. A further study also used this sample, focusing on T cells in Graves' hyperthyroidism and ophthalmopathy.

The sequencing used peripheral blood mononuclear cells (PBMCs), collected at new diagnosis, from a patient treated with antithyroid drugs. The receptor source for this set is a man aged 18 to 30 with Graves disease.

The chain joins TRBV28 to TRBJ2-3; perhaps D is TRBD1 or TRBD2 (5 bases each). V dropped 8 bases and J dropped 6 bases, with 15 bases sitting between them. The CDR3 totals 13 residues. Germline V lookup: CDR1 MDHEN, CDR2 SYDVKM. The CDR3 nucleotides read TGTGCCAGCTCGGGACGGTCGCTCGATACGCAGTATTTT. Translating it yields CASSGRSLDTQYF.

For this clonotype: Possible read error: a much larger clone is one base away. Since the CDR3 does not end with the conserved phenylalanine or tryptophan, this likely comes from a read error. The chain links TRBV28 to TRBJ1-5; unclear D gene. Trimming removed 4 bases from V and 5 bases from J, with 12 bases in between. Germline V gene lookup returns CDR1 MDHEN and CDR2 SYDVKM. The CDR3 contains 14 residues. CDR3 sequence reads: CASSYSGIDQPQHL. The CDR3 DNA sequence: TGTGCCAGCAGTTACTCGGGTATAGATCAGCCCCAGCATCTT.

This clonotype showed up many times. This chain uses TRBV11-2 with TRBJ2-1, with D perhaps matching TRBD2 (5 bases). The germline V gene has CDR1 SGHAT and CDR2 FQNNGV. This CDR3 has 17 residues. The germline V and J ends were trimmed by 3 bases and 3 bases, with 18 bases remaining between them. The CDR3 loop reads CASSFGAGLNGYNEQFF. CDR3 nucleotide sequence: TGTGCCAGCAGCTTTGGCGCGGGTCTAAACGGCTACAATGAGCAGTTCTTC.

The chain has TRBV11-2 and TRBJ2-3; D is ambiguous. Germline loops: CDR1 SGHAT, CDR2 FQNNGV. The CDR3 length is 15 residues. V lost 3 bases and J 1 base, leaving 11 bases between the germline ends. In DNA form, the CDR3 reads TGTGCCAGCAGCTTGGCCCGCCGAGGCACAGATACGCAGTATTTT. Residues: CASSLARRGTDTQYF.

This clonotype was detected ten times or more. V is TRBV30 and J is TRBJ2-1, with D possibly being TRBD2 (5 bases). The CDR3 is 14 amino acids. The V end lost 0 bases, the J end lost 10 bases, and 16 bases lay between the germline ends. Germline values: CDR1 GTSNPN, CDR2 SVGIG (reference sequence). This chain's CDR3 is CAWSVLGIPGEQFF. CDR3 nucleotides: TGTGCCTGGAGTGTACTCGGGATCCCGGGGGAGCAGTTCTTC.

In its sample, this clonotype was seen a few times. V is TRBV6-1 and J is TRBJ1-5, with D uncertain. The CDR3 has 15 amino acids. V shed 1 base and J shed 5 bases, with 12 bases lying between them. Germline CDR1 reads MNHNS; CDR2 reads SASEGT. CDR3 bases: TGTGCCAGCAGTGAAGGACGGACGAGCTATCAGCCCCAGCATTTT. This encodes CASSEGRTSYQPQHF.

Here the CDR3 DNA reads TGTGCCAGCAGCGTGGAGACAGACACTGAAGCTTTCTTT. Translation: CASSVETDTEAFF. The V gene is TRBV9, the J gene TRBJ1-1; possible D gene TRBD1, 5 bases. Germline-derived CDR1 and CDR2 are SGDLS and YYNGEE. The CDR3 length is 13 residues. With 2 bases removed from V and 3 bases from J, the gap between germline ends came to 8 bases.

V usage is TRBV6-5 and J usage is TRBJ2-7, with D unclear. V was cut by 4 bases and J by 6 bases, with 16 bases left in between. The CDR3 is 14 amino acids. Germline CDR1 and CDR2: MNHEY and SVGAGI. CDR3 DNA sequence: TGTGCCAGCAGTTCCTACCTCGGGCCTCTCGAGCAGTACTTC. Protein product: CASSSYLGPLEQYF.

The table lists this clonotype with many counts. V gene TRBV6-1 combines with J gene TRBJ2-7, with D maybe TRBD2 (7 bases). Trimming took 6 bases from V and 3 from J, leaving 15 bases between them. Germline CDR1 is MNHNS and CDR2 is SASEGT. The CDR3 is made up of 14 amino acids. The DNA for the CDR3 is TGTGCCAGCAGAGGGGGGGGTTTCGGCTACGAGCAGTACTTC. Its translation: CASRGGGFGYEQYF.